These T cell receptor beta chains were read from a single sample in a study of T cell repertoires in cytomegalovirus infection. These TCRs are of unknown antigen specificity. TCRdb reanalysed the reads using MiXCR and keeps one entry per CDR3 protein. The sample holds 110,000 to 150,000 distinct CDR3 sequences, roughly 32% seen once. Here the sequenced sample was CD8+ T cells from cultured PBMCs, taken from culture after CMV antigen stimulation. These receptor sequences come from a human donor in good health (CMV status not recorded). Some clones in this sample may be carry-over from other donors' samples. The CDR3 runs from the conserved cysteine through the conserved F or W. A D gene is named only where the DNA matches it firmly. Only part of the rows carry a size: once, few, many, or a class if the clone is expanded.

-	TRBV27	-	TRBJ2-3	CASSYRRFTDTQYF	TGTGCCAGCAGTTACCGCCGATTCACAGATACGCAGTATTTT
-	TRBV11-2	-	TRBJ2-3	CASSLVAPTDTQYF	TGTGCCAGCAGCTTAGTAGCTCCGACGGATACGCAGTATTTT
few	TRBV7-9	TRBD2	TRBJ2-2	CASRPGIGDYNTGELFF	TGTGCCAGCAGACCAGGAATCGGGGACTACAACACCGGGGAGCTGTTTTTT
-	TRBV6-1	-	TRBJ1-1	CASSYGETNTEAFF	TGTGCCAGCAGTTATGGAGAAACGAACACTGAAGCTTTCTTT
-	TRBV24-1	-	TRBJ1-5	CATSDWTVNQPQHF	TGTGCCACCAGTGATTGGACAGTCAATCAGCCCCAGCATTTT
large	TRBV7-9	-	TRBJ2-7	CASSPDTSYEQYF	TGTGCCAGCAGCCCGGACACCTCCTACGAGCAGTACTTC
-	TRBV14	-	TRBJ2-1	CASSQDRQIGNNEQFF	TGTGCCAGCAGCCAAGATAGACAGATCGGGAACAATGAGCAGTTCTTC
-	TRBV7-2	-	TRBJ1-2	CASSLIIRGGNYSYTF	TGTGCCAGCAGCTTAATCATAAGAGGAGGAAACTATAGCTACACCTTC
many	TRBV15	-	TRBJ1-1	CATSVGTLGTEAFF	TGTGCCACCTCCGTAGGGACCCTGGGCACTGAAGCTTTCTTT
-	TRBV19	-	TRBJ1-1	CASTFPGYTEAFF	TGTGCCAGTACTTTCCCAGGGTACACTGAAGCTTTCTTT
many	TRBV7-9	-	TRBJ2-7	CASSGRTDPYEQYF	TGTGCCAGCAGCGGAAGGACAGACCCCTACGAGCAGTACTTC
many	TRBV6-1	TRBD1	TRBJ1-5	CASRPGQGVGQPQHF	TGTGCCAGCAGACCGGGACAGGGGGTCGGTCAGCCCCAGCATTTT
many	TRBV7-6	TRBD1	TRBJ2-2	CASSSGQGARGTGELFF	TGTGCCAGCAGCTCGGGACAGGGGGCGCGGGGCACCGGGGAGCTGTTTTTT
-	TRBV7-8	-	TRBJ2-5	CASSPDTPGETQYF	TGTGCCAGCAGCCCCGACACCCCAGGGGAGACCCAGTACTTC
-	TRBV4-1	-	TRBJ1-6	CASSQDGTWDSPLHF	TGCGCCAGCAGCCAAGATGGAACATGGGATTCACCCCTCCACTTT
-	TRBV12-3/TRBV12-4	-	TRBJ2-1	CASSDQRVEQFF	TGTGCCAGCAGTGACCAGCGGGTTGAGCAGTTCTTC
-	TRBV28	TRBD1	TRBJ2-2	CASSDPGTGQNTGELFF	TGTGCCAGCAGTGACCCCGGGACAGGGCAGAACACCGGGGAGCTGTTTTTT
few	TRBV3-1	TRBD1	TRBJ2-5	CASSHDRGPETQYF	TGTGCCAGCAGCCACGACAGGGGGCCGGAGACCCAGTACTTC
-	TRBV29-1	-	TRBJ1-2	CSVPGGGGYTF	TGCAGCGTTCCGGGTGGGGGTGGCTACACCTTC
few	TRBV12-3/TRBV12-4	-	TRBJ1-1	CASSYLGTEAFF	TGTGCCAGCAGTTACCTGGGGACTGAAGCTTTCTTT
few	TRBV19	-	TRBJ2-3	CASSMSNTQYF	TGTGCCAGTAGTATGTCAAATACGCAGTATTTT
few	TRBV7-6	-	TRBJ1-4	CASSPFRTNPEKLFF	TGTGCCAGCAGCCCATTTCGGACAAACCCGGAAAAACTGTTTTTT
few	TRBV7-9	-	TRBJ1-5	CASSLGAGVAQPQHF	TGTGCCAGCAGCTTAGGCGCGGGGGTGGCTCAGCCCCAGCATTTT
few	TRBV15	TRBD2	TRBJ2-7	CATSTGTSGSDEQYF	TGTGCCACCAGCACCGGGACTAGCGGGAGTGACGAGCAGTACTTC
-	TRBV24-1	TRBD1	TRBJ2-4	CATSDGTGPRDIQYF	TGTGCCACCAGTGATGGGACAGGACCCCGTGACATTCAGTACTTC
many	TRBV14	-	TRBJ1-1	CASSLAPGVTEAFF	TGTGCCAGCAGCCTAGCACCAGGGGTCACTGAAGCTTTCTTT
many	TRBV10-3	-	TRBJ1-4	CAAGVSGEKLFF	TGTGCTGCCGGGGTGAGTGGAGAAAAACTGTTTTTT
-	TRBV4-1	-	TRBJ2-2	CASSHQGLSGELFF	TGCGCCAGCAGCCATCAGGGGCTATCTGGGGAGCTGTTTTTT
-	TRBV7-9	-	TRBJ1-1	CASSLAGFGLSFF	TGTGCCAGCAGCTTAGCGGGGTTTGGACTTTCGTTCTTT
-	TRBV7-2	TRBD2	TRBJ2-1	CASSTLAGGFNEQFF	TGTGCCAGCAGCACCCTAGCGGGAGGCTTCAATGAGCAGTTCTTC
-	TRBV7-6	-	TRBJ1-1	CASSEREATEAFF	TGTGCCAGCAGTGAGAGAGAGGCCACTGAAGCTTTCTTT
few	TRBV27	-	TRBJ2-7	CASKSLGVSTLDEQYF	TGTGCCAGCAAGTCCTTAGGAGTATCAACCCTAGACGAGCAGTACTTC
-	TRBV19	-	TRBJ2-1	CASSIGTPSYNEQFF	TGTGCCAGTAGTATAGGCACCCCCTCCTACAATGAGCAGTTCTTC
many	TRBV5-6	TRBD1	TRBJ1-5	CASSTGTGEGNQPQHF	TGTGCCAGCAGCACCGGGACAGGGGAAGGCAATCAGCCCCAGCATTTT
-	TRBV6-1	-	TRBJ2-1	CASSEGEGGSYNEQFF	TGTGCCAGCAGTGAAGGAGAGGGGGGCTCATACAATGAGCAGTTCTTC
-	TRBV24-1	-	TRBJ2-1	CATSDIDVPGNEQFF	TGTGCCACCAGTGATATCGATGTACCAGGGAATGAGCAGTTCTTC
few	TRBV7-9	-	TRBJ1-4	CASSLSGGNNEKLFF	TGTGCCAGCAGCTTGTCGGGCGGAAACAATGAAAAACTGTTTTTT
few	TRBV11-2	-	TRBJ2-5	CASSLVAGVETQYF	TGTGCCAGCAGCTTAGTAGCCGGGGTTGAGACCCAGTACTTC
-	TRBV6-2/TRBV6-3	-	TRBJ1-3	CASRPGHLSSGNTIYF	TGTGCCAGCAGGCCGGGACACCTAAGCTCTGGAAACACCATATATTTT
once	TRBV27	TRBD2	TRBJ2-7	CASSQPPTSGGRRVEQYF	TGTGCCAGCAGTCAACCCCCTACTAGCGGGGGGCGAAGGGTCGAGCAGTACTTC
few	TRBV7-2	-	TRBJ2-5	CASSAPVPPRTQYF	TGTGCCAGCAGCGCCCCGGTCCCTCCCCGGACCCAGTACTTC
few	TRBV4-1	-	TRBJ1-5	CASSQGDTDQPQHF	TGCGCCAGCAGCCAAGGCGACACTGATCAGCCCCAGCATTTT
few	TRBV11-2	TRBD2	TRBJ2-1	CASSWTLADYNEQFF	TGTGCCAGCAGCTGGACGCTAGCGGACTACAATGAGCAGTTCTTC
few	TRBV2	TRBD2	TRBJ2-1	CASRATSGGYNEQFF	TGTGCCAGCAGGGCTACTAGCGGGGGCTACAATGAGCAGTTCTTC
-	TRBV28	-	TRBJ1-2	CASSLVPRASRYTF	TGTGCCAGCAGTTTAGTACCCAGGGCTTCTCGCTACACCTTC
few	TRBV5-1	-	TRBJ1-4	CASNEDPDEKLFF	TGCGCCAGCAACGAGGACCCAGATGAAAAACTGTTTTTT
-	TRBV20-1	TRBD2	TRBJ2-1	CSASAASGDNNEQFF	TGCAGTGCTAGCGCGGCTAGCGGGGACAACAATGAGCAGTTCTTC
few	TRBV2	-	TRBJ2-1	CASSEGSAVSVEQFF	TGTGCCAGCAGTGAAGGTAGCGCGGTTAGTGTTGAGCAGTTCTTC
few	TRBV27	-	TRBJ1-2	CASSAGGPKGGYTF	TGTGCCAGCAGTGCGGGGGGGCCCAAAGGAGGCTACACCTTC
few	TRBV12-3/TRBV12-4	TRBD1	TRBJ2-2	CATLDRLYTGELFF	TGTGCCACCCTGGACAGGCTATACACCGGGGAGCTGTTTTTT
-	TRBV29-1	TRBD2	TRBJ2-7	CSGRLAGQYEQYF	TGCAGCGGCCGACTAGCGGGGCAATACGAGCAGTACTTC
many	TRBV10-3	-	TRBJ2-1	CAISASGVNEQFF	TGTGCCATCAGTGCGTCTGGGGTCAATGAGCAGTTCTTC
few	TRBV12-3/TRBV12-4	TRBD1	TRBJ2-7	CASSFEGTENYEQYF	TGTGCCAGCAGTTTTGAAGGGACAGAGAACTACGAGCAGTACTTC
-	TRBV27	-	TRBJ2-7	CASSLSGSLPYEQYF	TGTGCCAGCAGTTTATCGGGGTCGTTACCGTACGAGCAGTACTTC
-	TRBV5-6	-	TRBJ2-5	CASSSIGQETQYF	TGTGCCAGCAGCTCAATAGGGCAGGAGACCCAGTACTTC
-	TRBV25-1	-	TRBJ1-5	CASSGTEYQPQHF	TGTGCCAGCAGTGGGACAGAATATCAGCCCCAGCATTTT